The following is a TCR beta chain sequence with its context. Original analysis: Reference gene primers were amplified, and this amplification served to estimate nucleated cell counts. Produced via immunoSEQ multiplex PCR; TCRdb's table is partial and in-frame only. Clonal size and the V and J genes are those of that table, whereas D and trimming came from the DNA. The data show roughly 140,000 clones, over 75% seen once. These data are taken from a study of blood T cell repertoires in COVID-19. Study-wide background: Both acute and convalescent COVID-19 samples were obtained from the United States, Italy and Spain. T cells, B-cell-depleted T cells, or PBMCs provided the cDNA or gDNA that served as material.

V was cut by 0 bases and J by 0 bases, with 12 bases left in between. This CDR3 comprises 17 residues. Germline values: CDR1 MGHRA, CDR2 YSYEKL. The clonotype comes from a woman aged 40 to 50 with acute or convalescent COVID-19. The chain carries TRBV4-1 and TRBJ2-1; D remains unclear. Sequencing was carried out using peripheral blood. CDR3 DNA sequence: TGCGCCAGCAGCCAAGATTCGGGTCAAAACTCCTACAATGAGCAGTTCTTC. The encoded protein is CASSQDSGQNSYNEQFF.